These 17 T cell receptor beta chains were sequenced from one sample in a study of lymphopenia after photon versus proton radiotherapy. Some clones are missing from TCRdb's copy, which holds only in-frame ones; the method was immunoSEQ multiplex PCR. The profile shows some 70,000 clones, 80% to 90% of them singletons. The material sequenced was peripheral blood, taken from a patient treated with proton-based radiotherapy. The receptors shown here come from an older man with esophageal cancer.

The chain is built from TRBV27 and TRBJ2-7; weak D call: TRBD1 (6 bases). Trimming removed 8 bases at V and 3 bases at J, with 14 bases between. Germline lookup yields CDR1 MNHEY and CDR2 SMNVEV (reference sequence). The CDR3 covers 13 residues. The CDR3 region is CASGPGHHYEQYF. CDR3 in DNA: TGTGCCAGCGGACCGGGACACCACTACGAGCAGTACTTC.

J is TRBJ2-3 and V is TRBV18; maybe TRBD1 (6 bases). The V gene lost 3 bases and the J gene lost 5 bases, with 15 bases spanning the gap. Germline loops: CDR1 KGHSH, CDR2 LQKENI. The CDR3 has 15 residues. The CDR3 DNA sequence: TGTGCCAGCTCACCTTTTACAGGGAAAGGAGATACGCAGTATTTT. Translation gives CASSPFTGKGDTQYF. The variable domain in full, with the rest retrieved from reference TRBV18 and TRBJ2-3, is NAGVMQNPRHLVRRRGQEARLRCSPMKGHSHVYWYRQLPEEGLKFMVYLQKENIIDESGMPKERFSAEFPKEGPSILRIQQVVRGDSAAYFCASSPFTGKGDTQYFGPGTRLTVL.

This chain joins TRBV18 and TRBJ1-6; the match to TRBD1 covers 9 bases. The CDR3 consists of 15 residues. Per the germline V gene, CDR1 is KGHSH and CDR2 is LQKENI. The V segment lost 5 bases and the J segment 5 bases; nucleotides outside the gene matches: 4. The CDR3 spells CASSSDRGDNSPLHF. The CDR3 bases are TGTGCCAGCTCATCGGACAGGGGAGATAATTCACCCCTCCACTTT.

The J gene is TRBJ1-5, the V gene TRBV5-8; 9 bases line up with TRBD1. The CDR3 loop spans 15 amino acids. V lost 4 bases, J lost 3 bases, and 5 bases stayed unmatched. Germline V gives CDR1 SGHTS, CDR2 YDEGEE. The CDR3 here is CASSLDRGYNQPQHF. The CDR3 bases are TGTGCCAGCAGCCTGGACAGGGGATACAATCAGCCCCAGCATTTT.

The rearrangement joins TRBV29-1 to TRBJ1-1; maybe TRBD1 (5 bases). Looked up from germline, CDR1 is SQVTM and CDR2 is ANQGSEA. The CDR3 length is 11 residues. V was cut by 5 bases and J by 5 bases, with 9 bases left in between. CDR3 amino acids: CSVPWGTEAFF. The CDR3, as DNA: TGCAGCGTTCCTTGGGGGACTGAAGCTTTCTTT.

The V call is TRBV10-2, the J call TRBJ1-1; D might be TRBD1 (6 bases). Germline assignment: CDR1 WSHSY and CDR2 SAAADI. V shed 4 bases and J shed 5 bases, with 14 bases lying between them. CDR3 length equals 14 residues. The CDR3 loop reads CASSGGGLGTEAFF. For the CDR3, the DNA is TGCGCCAGCAGTGGCGGGGGCTTGGGGACTGAAGCTTTCTTT.

The CDR3 here is CAIAGVATDTQYF. The CDR3 DNA is TGTGCCATTGCAGGGGTCGCTACAGATACGCAGTATTTT. The chain links TRBV10-3 to TRBJ2-3, with a tentative D call TRBD1 (6 bases). Deletions cut 9 bases from V and 3 bases from J, with 13 bases between. The CDR3 extends over 13 amino acids. Germline V gene lookup returns CDR1 ENHRY and CDR2 SYGVKD.

The V gene is TRBV10-3, the J gene TRBJ1-2; tentative D call: TRBD1 (5 bases). Trimming left V 0 bases short and J 9 bases short, with 11 bases between. The CDR3 has 13 amino acids. Per the germline V gene, CDR1 is ENHRY and CDR2 is SYGVKD. For the CDR3, the DNA is TGTGCCATCAGTGAGTCCGGGACGGTGAGCTACACCTTC. Its protein is CAISESGTVSYTF.

This chain joins TRBV18 and TRBJ1-2, with D possibly being TRBD1 (5 bases). The CDR3 is 17 residues long. Germline lookup yields CDR1 KGHSH and CDR2 LQKENI. V lost 3 bases to trimming and J lost 4 bases, with 21 bases between them. The CDR3 sequence: CASSPPLLDQGLYGYTF. CDR3 coding DNA: TGTGCCAGCTCACCTCCGCTATTAGATCAGGGACTCTATGGCTACACCTTC.

V and J are TRBV7-8 and TRBJ1-3; 9 nucleotides align to TRBD1. The CDR3 totals 13 residues. Germline assignment: CDR1 SGHVS and CDR2 FQNEAQ. With 4 bases clipped from V and 6 bases from J, the junction kept 1 base outside the gene matches. The CDR3 reads CASSWTGANTIYF. The CDR3 DNA reads as TGTGCCAGCAGCTGGACAGGGGCAAACACCATATATTTT.

V gene TRBV5-3 combines with J gene TRBJ2-7; a weak D match, TRBD1 (5 bases). TRBV5-3 is flagged as an ORF with uncertain function. Deletions cut 0 bases from V and 3 bases from J, with 10 bases between. This CDR3 region has 14 residues. CDR3 DNA sequence: TGTGCCAGAAGCTTGGATCAGGGAAACTACGAGCAGTACTTC. Its protein is CARSLDQGNYEQYF.

The J gene is TRBJ2-3, the V gene TRBV19; the match to TRBD2 covers 8 bases. Germline CDR1 reads LNHDA; CDR2 reads SQIVND (reference sequence). J lost 4 bases, V lost 5 bases, and 8 bases had no gene match. The CDR3 is 15 residues long. CDR3 bases: TGTGCCAGTAGTGATCTAGGACTAGCCTCAGATACGCAGTATTTT. It translates to CASSDLGLASDTQYF.

The chain joins TRBV10-3 to TRBJ2-3; D perhaps matches TRBD1 (5 bases). The germline gives CDR1 ENHRY, CDR2 SYGVKD. The ends were cut back, 0 bases at V and 2 bases at J, with 15 bases in the middle. The CDR3 sequence is 17 residues long. In DNA, the CDR3 is TGTGCCATCAGTGAGTCGATTGGGGCAAGGATCACAGATACGCAGTATTTT. This gives the protein CAISESIGARITDTQYF.

A single count supports this clone. V is TRBV5-8 and J is TRBJ2-2; the match to TRBD2 covers 7 bases. The CDR3 is 17 amino acids. Germline V gene data show CDR1 as SGHTS and CDR2 as YDEGEE. With 1 base clipped from V and 0 bases from J, the junction kept 6 bases outside the gene matches. Here the CDR3 DNA reads TGTGCCAGCAGCTTGCTCACTAGCGCTACGAACACCGGGGAGCTGTTTTTT. This encodes CASSLLTSATNTGELFF. The complete variable domain, with remaining parts taken from reference TRBV5-8 and TRBJ2-2, reads EAGVTQSPTHLIKTRGQQATLRCSPISGHTSVYWYQQALGLGLQFLLWYDEGEERNRGNFPPRFSGRQFPNYSSELNVNALELEDSALYLCASSLLTSATNTGELFFGEGSRLTVL.

The rearrangement uses TRBV7-9 and TRBJ2-1, with 11 bases aligning to TRBD2. Germline lookup yields CDR1 SEHNR and CDR2 FQNEAQ (reference sequence). This CDR3 is built from 17 residues. V shed 2 bases and J 5 bases; nucleotides not matched to a gene: 8. The chain's CDR3 is CASSLRPTSGGNNEQFF. CDR3 bases: TGTGCCAGCAGCTTAAGGCCTACTAGCGGGGGTAACAATGAGCAGTTCTTC.

The gene calls are TRBV7-9 and TRBJ2-6; D gene uncertain. Germline V gene lookup returns CDR1 SEHNR and CDR2 FQNEAQ (reference sequence). The CDR3 sequence is 13 residues long. Between the trimmed V and J ends, which lost 5 bases and 1 base, there was a span of 3 bases. The CDR3 spells CASSTSGANVLTF. As DNA, the CDR3 is TGTGCCAGCAGCACGTCTGGGGCCAACGTCCTGACTTTC.

This clone has only one observation. The chain employs TRBV15 and TRBJ2-5; TRBD2 matches at 13 bases. The ends lost 5 bases at V and 5 bases at J; junction bases unmatched: 8. The CDR3 runs 16 residues. The germline CDR1 and CDR2 sequences are LNHNV and YYDKDF (reference sequence). Here the CDR3 reads CATSDRTSGRWETQYF. The CDR3 DNA sequence: TGTGCCACCAGCGATCGGACTAGCGGGAGATGGGAGACCCAGTACTTC.